The T cell receptor (beta chain) under discussion was sequenced for a study of blood T cell repertoires in COVID-19. About the study: COVID-19 samples from acute and convalescent phases originated in the United States, Italy and Spain.

The protocol was immunoSEQ multiplex PCR, while the TCRdb copy is restricted to in-frame clones and leaves out a portion. The sample has around 500,000 clones, 70% to 90% seen once. The CDR3 has 15 residues. The trim removed 4 bases at V and 7 bases at J, leaving 14 bases unmatched. The germline V gene has CDR1 SGHRS and CDR2 YFSETQ. V usage is TRBV5-1 and J usage is TRBJ2-7; 7 nucleotides align to TRBD2. The TCR was taken from a human donor in a cohort sampled during active COVID-19. The specimen sequenced was peripheral blood. The CDR3 here is CASSLGWTAGEEQYF. CDR3 DNA: TGCGCCAGCAGCCTGGGGTGGACCGCGGGGGAAGAGCAGTACTTC.